This T cell receptor beta chain was identified during a study of T cell responses to AZD1222 COVID-19 vaccine. Germline lookup yields CDR1 LNHDA and CDR2 SQIVND (reference sequence). Trimming took 8 bases from V and 6 from J; bases not matched to a gene: 5. The CDR3 has 14 amino acids. General study findings and limits: Vaccine-associated CD4 TCRs ranged over spike, dominating at 160-218 and 743-854. Repertoire sampling was restricted to post-peak T cell response timepoints. Spike-specific TCR breadth rose after two AZD1222 doses, and depth rose as well.

On this clone: Antigen unknown.

The repertoire was sequenced with immunoSEQ multiplex PCR; TCRdb's copy has only in-frame clones and lacks some. The sample carries 150,000 to 200,000 clones, 75% to 90% recorded once. Sequencing was performed on peripheral blood, taken on day 0 of AZD1222 vaccination. The clonotype originates from an adult in good health. This chain uses TRBV19 with TRBJ1-5; 12 nucleotides agree with TRBD1. CDR3 in amino acids: CASAGTGGTQPQHF. In DNA, the CDR3 is TGTGCCAGTGCCGGGACAGGGGGCACTCAGCCCCAGCATTTT.